Sequencing of this T cell receptor (beta chain) was carried out in a study of tumor-infiltrating lymphocytes in primary liver carcinoma. In the study overall: Patients comprised men and women whose ages fell between 30 and 69 years. Tissue type made little difference to sample yields of roughly 3.5 to 8 million productive TCRbeta reads.

Remarks on this clonotype: Its antigen remains unknown. The junction departs from germline at one end; a sequencing error may be responsible.

This CDR3 has 13 residues. Points from the study as a whole: Blood had a significantly lower top-250-clone fraction than tumors did (p = 0.039).

TCR beta cDNA was reverse-transcribed from roughly 520 ng of total RNA. The reaction used a constant-region primer and ProtoScript II reverse transcriptase. Three nested multiplex PCR rounds of slightly modified ARM-PCR generated TCR beta libraries. PCR rounds one and two used TRBV1-TRBV30 forward primers with a C-beta reverse primer for roughly 10 cycles each. Each CDR3 protein gets one entry after TCRdb re-called the multiplex PCR reads with MiXCR. Counted here are some 180,000 distinct CDR3 sequences, around four fifths occurring once; the ten biggest clones make up about a sixth. Unsorted bulk tissue (roughly 20-34 mg) underwent RNA and DNA co-extraction. Tumors were each sampled at five separate regions.

Sequences were obtained from tumor tissue from primary liver carcinoma. This TCR came from a man aged 35-49 years with primary liver carcinoma and hepatitis B virus infection. The chain has TRBV12-3 or TRBV12-4 and TRBJ1-4; D perhaps matches TRBD1 (5 bases). CDR3 nucleotide sequence: TGTGCCAGGAGTTTAGTTGGGACTGAGAAACTGTTTTTT. Protein sequence: CARSLVGTEKLFF.